The 7 T cell receptor beta chains listed next were all sequenced from one sample in a study of OX40 agonist ivuxolimab in advanced cancers. Clones were read by immunoSEQ multiplex PCR, and TCRdb kept only the in-frame ones, dropping some. The data hold more than 20,000 clones, with 84% observed a single time. Sequences were derived from CD4+ or CD8+ T cells sorted from blood, sampled in a trial of the OX40 agonist ivuxolimab. These receptors were collected from an adult with an advanced solid tumor such as melanoma, head and neck, liver or kidney cancer.

This chain links TRBV12-5 with TRBJ2-3; TRBD2 matches at 12 bases. Looked up from germline, CDR1 is LGHNT and CDR2 is FRNRAP. After removal of 6 bases from V and 3 bases from J, the junction contained 10 bases not matched to a gene. The length of the CDR3 is 17 residues. CDR3 amino acids: CASGPRTSGNPTDTQYF. For the CDR3, the DNA is TGTGCTAGTGGGCCGAGGACTAGCGGGAATCCAACAGATACGCAGTATTTT.

This clone was seen a few times. V and J are TRBV5-1 and TRBJ2-7, with TRBD2 matching 7 bases. Germline CDR1 is SGHRS and CDR2 is YFSETQ. The CDR3 consists of 15 residues. V dropped 4 bases and J dropped 2; count of bases not matched to a gene: 9. The CDR3 is CASSLGAREAYEQYF. Here the CDR3 DNA reads TGCGCCAGCAGCCTTGGCGCCCGGGAGGCCTACGAGCAGTACTTC.

The CDR3 bases are TGTGCCAGCAGCTTACTGGGACTAGCGGGAGGGCCAAATGAGCAGTTCTTC. Translation: CASSLLGLAGGPNEQFF. J is TRBJ2-1 and V is TRBV7-3; 16 positions match TRBD2. V was clipped by 2 bases and J by 7 bases; unmatched bases: 5. The CDR3 is 17 amino acids. Germline CDR1 SGHTA, CDR2 FQGTGA.

The chain links TRBV30 to TRBJ2-3; D is perhaps TRBD2 (5 bases). Deletions cut 0 bases from V and 3 bases from J, with 13 bases between. CDR3 length: 15 residues. Per germline, CDR1 GTSNPN and CDR2 SVGIG (reference sequence). The CDR3 nucleotides read TGTGCCTGGAGTGTGCAGGTCTCGGGGACAGATACGCAGTATTTT. It codes for CAWSVQVSGTDTQYF.

The chain has TRBV7-6 and TRBJ1-1; 10 nucleotides match TRBD1. In germline, CDR1 is SGHVS, CDR2 FNYEAQ. The CDR3 spans 16 residues. The J segment lost 2 bases and the V segment lost 3 bases, leaving 6 bases of the junction unmatched. Here the CDR3 reads CASSFPGTGENTEAFF. The CDR3 nucleotides are TGTGCCAGCAGCTTTCCCGGGACAGGGGAAAACACTGAAGCTTTCTTT.

This sequence joins TRBV28 and TRBJ2-1, with D perhaps assigned TRBD1 or TRBD2 (5 bases each). CDR1 is MDHEN, CDR2 SYDVKM, per germline. This CDR3 is built from 11 residues. In DNA, the CDR3 is TGTGCTACGGGGCCGTACAATGAGCAGTTCTTC. It encodes CATGPYNEQFF.

The chain is built from TRBV11-1 and TRBJ2-5; D call uncertain. Germline V CDR1 and CDR2: SGHAT, FQDESV (reference sequence). The CDR3 is 15 amino acids. With 1 base removed from V and 1 base from J, the gap between germline ends came to 10 bases. CDR3 DNA sequence: TGTGCCAGCAGCTTAGATCTGACCTCCCAAGAGACCCAGTACTTC. Translated: CASSLDLTSQETQYF.